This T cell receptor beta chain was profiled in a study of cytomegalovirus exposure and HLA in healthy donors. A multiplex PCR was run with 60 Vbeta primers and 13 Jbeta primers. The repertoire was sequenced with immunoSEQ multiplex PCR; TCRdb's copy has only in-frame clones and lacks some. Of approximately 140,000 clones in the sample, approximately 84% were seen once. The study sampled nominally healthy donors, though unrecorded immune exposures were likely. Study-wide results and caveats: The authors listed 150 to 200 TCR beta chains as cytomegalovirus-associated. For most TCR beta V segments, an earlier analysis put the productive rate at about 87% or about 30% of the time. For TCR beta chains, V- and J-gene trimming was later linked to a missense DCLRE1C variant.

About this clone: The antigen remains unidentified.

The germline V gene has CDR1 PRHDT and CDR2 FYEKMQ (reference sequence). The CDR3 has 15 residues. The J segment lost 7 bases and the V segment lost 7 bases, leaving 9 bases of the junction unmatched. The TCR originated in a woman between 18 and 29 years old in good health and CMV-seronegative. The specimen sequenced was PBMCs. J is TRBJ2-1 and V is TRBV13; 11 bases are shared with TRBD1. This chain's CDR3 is CASNLRDRGKNEQFF. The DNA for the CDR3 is TGTGCCAGCAACCTCCGGGACAGGGGGAAGAATGAGCAGTTCTTC.